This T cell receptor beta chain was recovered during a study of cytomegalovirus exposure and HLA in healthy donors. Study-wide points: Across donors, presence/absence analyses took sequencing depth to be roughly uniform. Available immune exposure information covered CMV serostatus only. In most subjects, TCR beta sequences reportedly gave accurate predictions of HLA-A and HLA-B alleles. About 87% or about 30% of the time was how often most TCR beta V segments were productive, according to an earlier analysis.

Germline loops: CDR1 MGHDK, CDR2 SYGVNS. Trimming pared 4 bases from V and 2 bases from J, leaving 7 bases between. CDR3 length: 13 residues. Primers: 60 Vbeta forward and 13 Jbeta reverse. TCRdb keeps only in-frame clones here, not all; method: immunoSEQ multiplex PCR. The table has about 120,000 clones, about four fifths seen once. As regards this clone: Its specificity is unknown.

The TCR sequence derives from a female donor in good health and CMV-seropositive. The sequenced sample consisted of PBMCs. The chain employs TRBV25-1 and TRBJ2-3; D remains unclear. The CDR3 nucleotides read TGTGCCAGCAGTGGTGCTAACACAGATACGCAGTATTTT. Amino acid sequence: CASSGANTDTQYF.